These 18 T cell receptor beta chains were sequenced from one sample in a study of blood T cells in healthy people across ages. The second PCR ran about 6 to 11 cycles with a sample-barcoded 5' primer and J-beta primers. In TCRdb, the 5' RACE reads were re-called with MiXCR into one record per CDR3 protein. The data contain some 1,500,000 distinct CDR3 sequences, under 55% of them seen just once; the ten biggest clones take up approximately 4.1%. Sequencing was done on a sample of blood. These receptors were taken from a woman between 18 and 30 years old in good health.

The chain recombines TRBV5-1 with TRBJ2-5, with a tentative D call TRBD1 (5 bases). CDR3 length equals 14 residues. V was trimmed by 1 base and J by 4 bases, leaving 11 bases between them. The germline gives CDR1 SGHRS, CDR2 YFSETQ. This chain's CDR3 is CASSLNVGRETQYF. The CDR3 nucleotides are TGCGCCAGCAGCTTGAATGTGGGGCGAGAGACCCAGTACTTC.

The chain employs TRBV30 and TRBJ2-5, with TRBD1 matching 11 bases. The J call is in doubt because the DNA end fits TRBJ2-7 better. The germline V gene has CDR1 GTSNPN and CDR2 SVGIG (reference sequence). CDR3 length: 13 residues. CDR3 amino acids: CAYWGQGAYEQYF. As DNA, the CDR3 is TGTGCCTACTGGGGACAGGGGGCCTACGAGCAGTACTTC.

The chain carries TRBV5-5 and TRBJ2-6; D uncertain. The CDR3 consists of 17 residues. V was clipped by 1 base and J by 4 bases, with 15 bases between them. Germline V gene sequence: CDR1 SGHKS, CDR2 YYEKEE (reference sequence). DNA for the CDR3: TGTGCCAGCAGCTTGTGGACCCCTCGGGCCGGGGCCAACGTCCTGACTTTC. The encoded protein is CASSLWTPRAGANVLTF.

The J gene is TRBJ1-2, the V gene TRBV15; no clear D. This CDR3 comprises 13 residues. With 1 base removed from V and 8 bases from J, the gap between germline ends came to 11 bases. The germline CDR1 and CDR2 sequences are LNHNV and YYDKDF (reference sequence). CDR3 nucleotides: TGTGCCACCAGCAGAGTACCTCGCTGCGGCTACACCTTC. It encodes CATSRVPRCGYTF.

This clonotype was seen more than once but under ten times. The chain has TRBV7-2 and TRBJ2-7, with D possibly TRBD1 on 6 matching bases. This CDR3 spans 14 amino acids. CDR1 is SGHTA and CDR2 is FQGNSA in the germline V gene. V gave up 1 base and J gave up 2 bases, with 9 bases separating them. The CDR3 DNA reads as TGTGCCAGCAGCTTAGGGGGACACCCCTACGAGCAGTACTTC. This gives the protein CASSLGGHPYEQYF.

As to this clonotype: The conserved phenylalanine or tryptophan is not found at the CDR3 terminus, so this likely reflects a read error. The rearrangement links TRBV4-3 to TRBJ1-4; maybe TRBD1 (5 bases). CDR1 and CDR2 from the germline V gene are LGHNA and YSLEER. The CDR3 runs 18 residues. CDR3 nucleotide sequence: TGCGCCAGCAGCCAAGGGTTTTCCATCCGGACACTCAATGAGAAACTGTTTTAT. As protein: CASSQGFSIRTLNEKLFY.

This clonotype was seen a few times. CDR3 nucleotide sequence: TGTGCCAGAAGCCCGACGTTGGCCTACAATGAGCAGTTCTTC. Protein sequence: CARSPTLAYNEQFF. The chain recombines TRBV7-8 with TRBJ2-1; D remains ambiguous. Between the trimmed V and J ends, which lost 9 bases and 2 bases, there was a span of 14 bases. Germline V CDR1 and CDR2: SGHVS, FQNEAQ. The CDR3 sequence is 14 residues long. The full variable domain, with the rest looked up from reference TRBV7-8 and TRBJ2-1, is GAGVSQSPRYKVAKRGQDVALRCDPISGHVSLFWYQQALGQGPEFLTYFQNEAQLDKSGLPSDRFFAERPEGSVSTLKIQRTQQEDSAVYLCARSPTLAYNEQFFGPGTRLTVL.

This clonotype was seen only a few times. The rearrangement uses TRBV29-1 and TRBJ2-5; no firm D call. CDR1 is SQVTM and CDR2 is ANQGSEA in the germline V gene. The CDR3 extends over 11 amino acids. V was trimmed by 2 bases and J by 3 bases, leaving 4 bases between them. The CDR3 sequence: CSVEREETQYF. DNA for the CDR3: TGCAGCGTTGAACGGGAAGAGACCCAGTACTTC.

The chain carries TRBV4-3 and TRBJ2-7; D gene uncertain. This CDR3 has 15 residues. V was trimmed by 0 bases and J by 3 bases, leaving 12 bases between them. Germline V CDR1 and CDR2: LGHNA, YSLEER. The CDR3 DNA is TGCGCCAGCAGCCAAGACTCCGGGTCACTCTACGAGCAGTACTTC. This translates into CASSQDSGSLYEQYF.

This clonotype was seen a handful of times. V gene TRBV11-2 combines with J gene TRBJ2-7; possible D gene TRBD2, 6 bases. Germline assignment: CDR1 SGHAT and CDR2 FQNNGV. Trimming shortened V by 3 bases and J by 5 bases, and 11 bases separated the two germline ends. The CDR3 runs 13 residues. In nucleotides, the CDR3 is TGTGCCAGCAGCTTCACCCGGGGGAACGAGCAGTACTTC. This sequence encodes CASSFTRGNEQYF.

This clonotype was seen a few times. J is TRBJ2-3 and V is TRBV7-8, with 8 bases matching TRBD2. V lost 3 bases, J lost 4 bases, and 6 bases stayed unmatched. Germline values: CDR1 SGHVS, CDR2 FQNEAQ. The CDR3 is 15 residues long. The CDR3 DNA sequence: TGTGCCAGCAGCTTCATCGGGAGGGCCCCAGATACGCAGTATTTT. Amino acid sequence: CASSFIGRAPDTQYF.

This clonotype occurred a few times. CDR3 loop: CASSYSMIPSWGTEAFF. As DNA, the CDR3 is TGTGCCAGCAGTTACTCGATGATACCCTCATGGGGCACTGAAGCTTTCTTT. J is TRBJ1-1 and V is TRBV6-6; D call uncertain. Germline V gene data show CDR1 as MNHNY and CDR2 as SVGAGI (reference sequence). The CDR3 covers 17 residues. V lost 0 bases to trimming and J lost 4 bases, with 18 bases between them.

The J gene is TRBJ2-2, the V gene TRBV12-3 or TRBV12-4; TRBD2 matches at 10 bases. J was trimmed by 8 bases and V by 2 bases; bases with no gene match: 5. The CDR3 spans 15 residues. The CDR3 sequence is CASSLLAGASGELFF. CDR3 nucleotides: TGTGCCAGCAGTTTACTAGCGGGGGCGTCGGGGGAGCTGTTTTTT.

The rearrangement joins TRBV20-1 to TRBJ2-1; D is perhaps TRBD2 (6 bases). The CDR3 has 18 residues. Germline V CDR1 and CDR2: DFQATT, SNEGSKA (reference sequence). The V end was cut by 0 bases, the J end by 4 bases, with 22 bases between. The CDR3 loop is CSARDGRSGGMYYNEQFF. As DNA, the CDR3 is TGCAGTGCTAGAGACGGAAGGAGCGGCGGGATGTATTACAATGAGCAGTTCTTC.

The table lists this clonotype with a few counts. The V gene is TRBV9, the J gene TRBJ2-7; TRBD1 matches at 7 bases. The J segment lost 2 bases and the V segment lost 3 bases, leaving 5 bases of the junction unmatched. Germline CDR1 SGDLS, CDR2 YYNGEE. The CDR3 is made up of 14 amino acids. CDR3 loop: CASSAQGDTYEQYF. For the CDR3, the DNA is TGTGCCAGCAGCGCCCAGGGGGATACCTACGAGCAGTACTTC.

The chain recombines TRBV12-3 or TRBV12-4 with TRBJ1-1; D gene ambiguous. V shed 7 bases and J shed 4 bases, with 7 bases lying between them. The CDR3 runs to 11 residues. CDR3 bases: TGTGCCAGCAAGATAACCACTGAAGCTTTCTTT. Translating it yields CASKITTEAFF.

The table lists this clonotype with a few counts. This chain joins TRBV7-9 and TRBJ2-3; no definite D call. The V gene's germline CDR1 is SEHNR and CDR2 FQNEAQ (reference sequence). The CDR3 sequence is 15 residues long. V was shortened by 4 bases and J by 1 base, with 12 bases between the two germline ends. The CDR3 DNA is TGTGCCAGCAGCTCCGACATACTCGGCACAGATACGCAGTATTTT. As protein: CASSSDILGTDTQYF. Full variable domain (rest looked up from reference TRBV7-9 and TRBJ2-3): DTGVSQNPRHKITKRGQNVTFRCDPISEHNRLYWYRQTLGQGPEFLTYFQNEAQLEKSRLLSDRFSAERPKGSFSTLEIQRTEQGDSAMYLCASSSDILGTDTQYFGPGTRLTVL.

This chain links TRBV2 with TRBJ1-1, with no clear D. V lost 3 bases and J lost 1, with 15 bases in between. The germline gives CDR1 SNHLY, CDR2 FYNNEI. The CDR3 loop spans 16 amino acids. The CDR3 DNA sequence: TGTGCCAGCAGTGATCGCAGCCGACCCCAGAACACTGAAGCTTTCTTT. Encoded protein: CASSDRSRPQNTEAFF.